One sample yielded the 32 T cell receptor beta chains listed below, sequenced in a study of T cell clonotyping in hematopoietic cell transplantation. Here immunoSEQ multiplex PCR was the method, and the copy in TCRdb shows in-frame clones only, minus some. The sample has 26,000 or so clones; under 90% are singletons. Sample time point: recipient sample about 28 days before transplant, after cytoreduction. The sample here was peripheral blood mononuclear cells, taken before stem cell transplant. These TCRs come from a middle-aged man with acute myeloid leukemia. Some clones in this sample may be carry-over from other donors' samples.

The chain links TRBV5-6 to TRBJ2-7; D gene uncertain. Trimming removed 0 bases at V and 2 bases at J, with 9 bases between. The CDR3 has 14 amino acids. In germline, CDR1 is SGHDT, CDR2 YYEEEE. The CDR3 DNA reads TGTGCCAGCAGCTTGGTGAGTCCGCCCTACGAGCAGTACTTC. It codes for CASSLVSPPYEQYF.

This chain joins TRBV5-1 and TRBJ2-5; TRBD2 matches 9 bases. The ends lost 4 bases at V and 5 bases at J; junction bases unmatched: 15. Germline assignment: CDR1 SGHRS and CDR2 YFSETQ. The CDR3 extends over 17 amino acids. The CDR3 DNA is TGCGCCAGCAGCAGGCGGGGGGGACTAGCTATCGGGGAGACCCAGTACTTC. Translation gives CASSRRGGLAIGETQYF.

This sequence joins TRBV12-5 and TRBJ1-5, with D unclear. From germline, CDR1 is LGHNT and CDR2 FRNRAP. This CDR3 spans 12 amino acids. The germline V and J ends were trimmed by 7 bases and 5 bases, with 9 bases remaining between them. CDR3 DNA sequence: TGTGCTAGTGCCCTGGATCATCAGCCCCAGCATTTT. Its translation is CASALDHQPQHF.

The CDR3 DNA follows: TGTGCCAGCAGTGAATACCAGCTCGCAGGAAAGCAGTTCTTC. Protein product: CASSEYQLAGKQFF. This rearrangement joins TRBV25-1 to TRBJ2-1; D unclear. Trimming cost V 0 bases and J 11 bases, with 14 bases left between them. This CDR3 is 14 amino acids long. From germline, CDR1 is MGHDK and CDR2 SYGVNS. The variable domain in full, completed from reference TRBV25-1 and TRBJ2-1, reads EADIYQTPRYLVIGTGKKITLECSQTMGHDKMYWYQQDPGMELHLIHYSYGVNSTEKGDLSSESTVSRIRTEHFPLTLESARPSHTSQYLCASSEYQLAGKQFFGPGTRLTVL.

The chain uses TRBV9 and TRBJ2-3; 9 bases are shared with TRBD2. The CDR3 runs 15 residues. Germline V CDR1 and CDR2: SGDLS, YYNGEE. J lost 4 bases, V lost 2 bases, and 5 bases had no gene match. The CDR3 sequence: CASSVSGRGADTQYF. The CDR3 DNA follows: TGTGCCAGCAGCGTTAGCGGGAGAGGTGCAGATACGCAGTATTTT.

V and J are TRBV4-3 and TRBJ1-2, with a possible D match to TRBD1 (6 bases). Trimming took off 4 bases at V and 0 bases at J, with 15 bases between the two ends. Per the germline V gene, CDR1 is LGHNA and CDR2 is YSLEER. This CDR3 has 16 amino acids. CDR3 in amino acids: CASSRTAGQTNYGYTF. CDR3 coding DNA: TGCGCCAGCAGCCGGACCGCAGGACAGACTAACTATGGCTACACCTTC.

The chain recombines TRBV28 with TRBJ1-5, with 10 bases aligning to TRBD1. V shed 4 bases and J 8 bases; nucleotides not matched to a gene: 5. Germline CDR1 and CDR2: MDHEN and SYDVKM. This CDR3 spans 14 amino acids. CDR3 amino acids: CASSSPTGGEPQHF. CDR3 nucleotide sequence: TGTGCCAGCAGTTCCCCGACAGGGGGCGAGCCCCAGCATTTT.

This clone was detected only a few times. V and J are TRBV6-5 and TRBJ1-2; weak D call: TRBD1 (6 bases). The length of the CDR3 is 13 residues. Germline V CDR1 and CDR2: MNHEY, SVGAGI. V lost 6 bases to trimming and J lost 4 bases, with 12 bases between them. DNA for the CDR3: TGTGCCAGCAGGACCGGACAGAGCTATGGCTACACCTTC. Its protein is CASRTGQSYGYTF.

This chain links TRBV5-1 with TRBJ2-1; D is ambiguous. CDR3 length: 13 amino acids. Trimming left V 4 bases short and J 4 bases short, with 9 bases between. CDR1 is SGHRS and CDR2 is YFSETQ in the germline V gene. The DNA for the CDR3 is TGCGCCAGCAGCCCGGGCCGGTACAATGAGCAGTTCTTC. It codes for CASSPGRYNEQFF.

The chain is built from TRBV5-1 and TRBJ1-3; the D gene is possibly TRBD1 (6 bases). Germline V gene lookup returns CDR1 SGHRS and CDR2 YFSETQ. V was cut by 7 bases and J by 0 bases, with 14 bases left in between. The CDR3 loop spans 15 amino acids. The chain's CDR3 is CASRDQGFSGNTIYF. CDR3 DNA: TGCGCCAGCCGTGACCAGGGGTTCTCTGGAAACACCATATATTTT.

The J gene is TRBJ2-5, the V gene TRBV7-3, with TRBD1 as a possible D gene (5 bases). V was pared by 5 bases and J by 1 base, with 14 bases between. This CDR3 has 15 residues. Germline CDR1 is SGHTA and CDR2 is FQGTGA. Written as DNA, the CDR3 is TGTGCCAGCAGCCCTGGGGCCGGTCCCCAAGAGACCCAGTACTTC. Amino acid sequence: CASSPGAGPQETQYF.

V gene TRBV29-1 combines with J gene TRBJ2-1; 10 nucleotides line up with TRBD2. CDR3 length: 16 amino acids. From germline, CDR1 is SQVTM and CDR2 ANQGSEA. V lost 4 bases and J lost 1; bases outside the gene matches: 7. CDR3 DNA: TGCAGCGTTGCTAAGATAGCGGGGGGATCCTACAATGAGCAGTTCTTC. Amino acid sequence: CSVAKIAGGSYNEQFF.

V gene TRBV6-5 combines with J gene TRBJ1-2; D is possibly TRBD1 (5 bases). CDR3 length equals 12 residues. V was clipped by 2 bases and J by 8 bases, with 9 bases between them. CDR1 and CDR2 from the germline V gene are MNHEY and SVGAGI. Here the CDR3 reads CASSYGGRGYTF. In DNA form, the CDR3 reads TGTGCCAGCAGTTACGGGGGTAGAGGCTACACCTTC.

The CDR3 sequence: CASREGQASSYEQYF. The CDR3 nucleotides are TGTGCCAGCAGGGAAGGACAGGCCAGCTCCTACGAGCAGTACTTC. The chain uses TRBV28 and TRBJ2-7; TRBD1 aligns across 7 bases. Germline V gene data show CDR1 as MDHEN and CDR2 as SYDVKM. The junction had 8 bases not matched to a gene; V was cut back by 6 bases and J by 0 bases. The CDR3 contains 15 residues.

The chain couples TRBV5-1 to TRBJ1-1, with no clear D. The CDR3 loop spans 14 amino acids. V shed 0 bases and J shed 0 bases, with 6 bases lying between them. Germline V gene lookup returns CDR1 SGHRS and CDR2 YFSETQ. The CDR3 reads CASSLVQMNTEAFF. The CDR3 DNA sequence: TGCGCCAGCAGCTTGGTTCAAATGAACACTGAAGCTTTCTTT.

A remark on this clone: This same CDR3 is encoded by further DNA sequences in the sample. The chain links TRBV11-2 to TRBJ2-3, with D possibly matching TRBD2 (5 bases). The germline V and J ends were trimmed by 0 bases and 3 bases, with 10 bases remaining between them. Germline V CDR1 and CDR2: SGHAT, FQNNGV. This CDR3 has 15 amino acids. The CDR3 bases are TGTGCCAGCAGCTTAGATAGAGGGTCGACAGATACGCAGTATTTT. It codes for CASSLDRGSTDTQYF.

This chain links TRBV9 with TRBJ2-7; D is unresolved. Looked up from germline, CDR1 is SGDLS and CDR2 is YYNGEE. V was clipped by 4 bases and J by 2 bases, with 19 bases between them. The CDR3 length is 16 residues. The CDR3 region has the DNA TGTGCCAGCAGCCCTAAATCTGGGCAGGCCACCTACGAGCAGTACTTC. Translating gives CASSPKSGQATYEQYF.

The V and J genes are TRBV7-2 and TRBJ1-2; 7 nucleotides line up with TRBD1. With V trimmed by 4 bases and J by 0 bases, 5 bases remained unmatched. The CDR3 sequence is 15 residues long. Germline-derived CDR1 and CDR2 are SGHTA and FQGNSA. The CDR3 loop is CASSYRQGANYGYTF. The CDR3 DNA sequence: TGTGCCAGCAGCTATAGACAGGGTGCTAACTATGGCTACACCTTC.

This clone was seen a single time. V gene TRBV5-5 combines with J gene TRBJ1-2, with D hard to call. Germline CDR1 reads SGHKS; CDR2 reads YYEKEE (reference sequence). V was clipped by 4 bases and J by 8 bases, with 21 bases between them. The CDR3 sequence is 15 residues long. The CDR3 DNA follows: TGTGCCAGCAGCACCGGGGATGGGTTGCGCCGGGGCTACACCTTC. It encodes CASSTGDGLRRGYTF. Variable domain in full (rest from reference TRBV5-5 and TRBJ1-2): DAGVTQSPTHLIKTRGQQVTLRCSPISGHKSVSWYQQVLGQGPQFIFQYYEKEERGRGNFPDRFSARQFPNYSSELNVNALLLGDSALYLCASSTGDGLRRGYTFGSGTRLTVV.

The V and J genes are TRBV27 and TRBJ2-2; D gene ambiguous. Germline CDR1 and CDR2: MNHEY and SMNVEV (reference sequence). The CDR3 covers 13 residues. V was shortened by 2 bases and J by 7 bases, with 8 bases between the two germline ends. Written as DNA, the CDR3 is TGTGCCAGCAGTTTAAATTTTTTCGGGGAGCTGTTTTTT. Translated, it gives CASSLNFFGELFF.

The chain has TRBV7-2 and TRBJ2-3; D not resolved. The V and J ends lost 5 bases and 9 bases respectively, with 12 bases between them. This CDR3 spans 12 amino acids. Germline CDR1 reads SGHTA; CDR2 reads FQGNSA. CDR3 bases: TGTGCCAGCAGCCAAGATCAGATAACGCAGTATTTT. Protein: CASSQDQITQYF.

This chain joins TRBV7-2 and TRBJ1-2; TRBD1 might be the D (5 bases). CDR1 is SGHTA, CDR2 FQGNSA, per germline. The V end lost 5 bases, the J end lost 3 bases, and 13 bases lay between the germline ends. The CDR3 length is 14 residues. DNA of the CDR3: TGTGCCAGCAGCACCGCCGGGACGGACTATGGCTACACCTTC. It codes for CASSTAGTDYGYTF.

In this sample, this clone turned up once. The chain uses TRBV30 and TRBJ1-1, with D unresolved. CDR1 GTSNPN and CDR2 SVGIG come from the germline V gene (reference sequence). Trimming removed 6 bases at V and 7 bases at J, with 18 bases between. CDR3 length: 13 amino acids. CDR3 in amino acids: CACRLSLDGEAFF. The CDR3 DNA follows: TGTGCCTGCCGTCTGAGTCTGGACGGTGAAGCTTTCTTT.

The J gene is TRBJ1-4, the V gene TRBV5-4; perhaps TRBD1 as D (5 bases). The CDR3 extends over 15 amino acids. Germline V CDR1 and CDR2: SGHNT, YYREEE (reference sequence). The V gene lost 4 bases and the J gene lost 4 bases, with 14 bases spanning the gap. The DNA for the CDR3 is TGTGCCAGCAGCGTTGGGGCTCCGGGTAATGAAAAACTGTTTTTT. It is translated as CASSVGAPGNEKLFF.

This sequence joins TRBV6-1 and TRBJ2-3, with D perhaps matching TRBD1 or TRBD2 (6 bases each). The V gene lost 3 bases and the J gene lost 6 bases, with 22 bases spanning the gap. This CDR3 has 17 amino acids. CDR1 and CDR2 from the germline V gene are MNHNS and SASEGT. The CDR3 loop is CASSERQASWGLDTQYF. As DNA, the CDR3 is TGTGCCAGCAGTGAGAGACAGGCCTCCTGGGGACTCGATACGCAGTATTTT.

This clone turned up a few times. This rearrangement joins TRBV30 to TRBJ1-2; 8 bases match TRBD1. V trimming: 4 bases; J trimming: 3 bases; junction bases outside the gene matches: 13. The CDR3 sequence is 16 residues long. CDR1 is GTSNPN, CDR2 SVGIG, per germline (reference sequence). This CDR3 reads CAWTSGIGQGDYGYTF. The CDR3 nucleotides read TGTGCCTGGACTTCCGGAATAGGACAGGGCGACTATGGCTACACCTTC.

The chain combines TRBV5-6 with TRBJ2-7; TRBD1 matches at 9 bases. The CDR3 consists of 14 residues. V shed 2 bases and J 7 bases; nucleotides not matched to a gene: 7. Germline V gene lookup returns CDR1 SGHDT and CDR2 YYEEEE. CDR3 nucleotides: TGTGCCAGCAGCTTCCGGACAGGGGTGGGAGAGCAGTACTTC. Translating it yields CASSFRTGVGEQYF.

The V call is TRBV30, the J call TRBJ1-1, with D unresolved. V dropped 2 bases and J dropped 5 bases, with 21 bases sitting between them. This CDR3 has 16 residues. Germline-derived CDR1 and CDR2 are GTSNPN and SVGIG (reference sequence). The DNA for the CDR3 is TGTGCCTGGAGTAACAGAAACCAGTTTGGGAAAACTGAAGCTTTCTTT. It translates to CAWSNRNQFGKTEAFF.

The chain combines TRBV19 with TRBJ1-1; D uncertain. From germline, CDR1 is LNHDA and CDR2 SQIVND (reference sequence). V dropped 6 bases and J dropped 1 base, with 9 bases sitting between them. The CDR3 runs to 13 residues. The chain's CDR3 is CASRGGTNTEAFF. Written as DNA, the CDR3 is TGTGCCAGTAGGGGCGGAACGAACACTGAAGCTTTCTTT. The whole variable domain, remainder taken from reference TRBV19 and TRBJ1-1, is DGGITQSPKYLFRKEGQNVTLSCEQNLNHDAMYWYRQDPGQGLRLIYYSQIVNDFQKGDIAEGYSVSREKKESFPLTVTSAQKNPTAFYLCASRGGTNTEAFFGQGTRLTVV.

This sequence joins TRBV7-2 and TRBJ2-4, with D perhaps matching TRBD2 (8 bases). CDR1 and CDR2 from the germline V gene are SGHTA and FQGNSA. The CDR3 is 17 residues long. With 5 bases removed from V and 3 bases from J, the gap between germline ends came to 20 bases. The CDR3 here is CASSQLAGQSGKNIQYF. CDR3 DNA: TGTGCCAGCAGCCAATTAGCGGGACAGAGTGGCAAAAACATTCAGTACTTC.

This sequence joins TRBV6-6 and TRBJ1-3; 8 positions agree with TRBD1. The CDR3 is made up of 15 amino acids. Germline trimming cut 8 bases from V and 1 base from J; bases unmatched to any gene: 7. The V gene's germline CDR1 is MNHNY and CDR2 SVGAGI (reference sequence). CDR3 region: CASAAGGKSGNTIYF. The CDR3 DNA reads TGTGCCAGCGCCGCAGGGGGCAAATCTGGAAACACCATATATTTT.

The chain combines TRBV19 with TRBJ2-1, with D maybe TRBD2 (5 bases). From germline, CDR1 is LNHDA and CDR2 SQIVND (reference sequence). This CDR3 contains 15 residues. V gave up 11 bases and J gave up 0 bases, with 17 bases separating them. The CDR3 loop reads CASKRTPSSYNEQFF. As DNA, the CDR3 is TGTGCCTCGAAGCGGACCCCTAGCTCCTACAATGAGCAGTTCTTC.